The rows below give T cell receptor beta chains drawn from one sample of a study of Graves' ophthalmopathy and Graves' hyperthyroidism. TCRdb called the multiplex PCR reads again in MiXCR, with one record for every CDR3 protein. The sample records more than 550,000 distinct CDR3 sequences, about 41% being singletons. The sample taken for sequencing was peripheral blood. The receptors stem from an adult man with Graves' ophthalmopathy. Each CDR3 is given with its conserved first and last residue. A D gene is named only where the DNA matches it firmly. Not every row has a clone size; where given, it reads once, few, many or a size class.

>-|TRBV7-2|17|-|TRBJ1-3
TGTGCCAGCAGCTTATGGGACCTAAGGAGCTCTGGAAACACCATATATTTT
CASSLWDLRSSGNTIYF
>-|TRBV7-9|14|-|TRBJ2-5
TGTGCCAGCAGCTTGGGACACGGTGAAGAGACCCAGTACTTC
CASSLGHGEETQYF
>-|TRBV4-3|14|-|TRBJ1-5
TGCGCCAGCAGCTTAACGGCAGGGGACGAGACCCAGCATTTT
CASSLTAGDETQHF
>-|TRBV15|13|many|TRBJ1-1
TGTGCCACCAGCAGACAGGGGAACACTGAAGCTTTCTTT
CATSRQGNTEAFF
>TRBD2|TRBV29-1|14|-|TRBJ2-2
TGCAGCGTTGGGGGGACTAGCGGGAGGGCTAAGCTGTTTTTT
CSVGGTSGRAKLFF
>TRBD1|TRBV10-1|14|once|TRBJ1-1
TGCGCCATCGGGACAGGGGACCTGGGGACTGAAGCTTTCTTT
CAIGTGDLGTEAFF
>TRBD1|TRBV12-3/TRBV12-4|13|many|TRBJ1-5
TGTGCCAGCAGGGGACAGGGTCTTGAGCCCCAGCATTTT
CASRGQGLEPQHF
>-|TRBV6-6|12|-|TRBJ1-4
TGTGCCAGCAGTTACGGACAGACTGGAATACAGTTT
CASSYGQTGIQF
>-|TRBV11-3|13|many|TRBJ1-6
TGTGCCAGCAGCTTTGGGCCAAAATCACCCCTCCACTTT
CASSFGPKSPLHF
>-|TRBV18|12|few|TRBJ1-5
TGTGCCAGCCCCAGGACTTCGCAGCCCCAGCATTTT
CASPRTSQPQHF